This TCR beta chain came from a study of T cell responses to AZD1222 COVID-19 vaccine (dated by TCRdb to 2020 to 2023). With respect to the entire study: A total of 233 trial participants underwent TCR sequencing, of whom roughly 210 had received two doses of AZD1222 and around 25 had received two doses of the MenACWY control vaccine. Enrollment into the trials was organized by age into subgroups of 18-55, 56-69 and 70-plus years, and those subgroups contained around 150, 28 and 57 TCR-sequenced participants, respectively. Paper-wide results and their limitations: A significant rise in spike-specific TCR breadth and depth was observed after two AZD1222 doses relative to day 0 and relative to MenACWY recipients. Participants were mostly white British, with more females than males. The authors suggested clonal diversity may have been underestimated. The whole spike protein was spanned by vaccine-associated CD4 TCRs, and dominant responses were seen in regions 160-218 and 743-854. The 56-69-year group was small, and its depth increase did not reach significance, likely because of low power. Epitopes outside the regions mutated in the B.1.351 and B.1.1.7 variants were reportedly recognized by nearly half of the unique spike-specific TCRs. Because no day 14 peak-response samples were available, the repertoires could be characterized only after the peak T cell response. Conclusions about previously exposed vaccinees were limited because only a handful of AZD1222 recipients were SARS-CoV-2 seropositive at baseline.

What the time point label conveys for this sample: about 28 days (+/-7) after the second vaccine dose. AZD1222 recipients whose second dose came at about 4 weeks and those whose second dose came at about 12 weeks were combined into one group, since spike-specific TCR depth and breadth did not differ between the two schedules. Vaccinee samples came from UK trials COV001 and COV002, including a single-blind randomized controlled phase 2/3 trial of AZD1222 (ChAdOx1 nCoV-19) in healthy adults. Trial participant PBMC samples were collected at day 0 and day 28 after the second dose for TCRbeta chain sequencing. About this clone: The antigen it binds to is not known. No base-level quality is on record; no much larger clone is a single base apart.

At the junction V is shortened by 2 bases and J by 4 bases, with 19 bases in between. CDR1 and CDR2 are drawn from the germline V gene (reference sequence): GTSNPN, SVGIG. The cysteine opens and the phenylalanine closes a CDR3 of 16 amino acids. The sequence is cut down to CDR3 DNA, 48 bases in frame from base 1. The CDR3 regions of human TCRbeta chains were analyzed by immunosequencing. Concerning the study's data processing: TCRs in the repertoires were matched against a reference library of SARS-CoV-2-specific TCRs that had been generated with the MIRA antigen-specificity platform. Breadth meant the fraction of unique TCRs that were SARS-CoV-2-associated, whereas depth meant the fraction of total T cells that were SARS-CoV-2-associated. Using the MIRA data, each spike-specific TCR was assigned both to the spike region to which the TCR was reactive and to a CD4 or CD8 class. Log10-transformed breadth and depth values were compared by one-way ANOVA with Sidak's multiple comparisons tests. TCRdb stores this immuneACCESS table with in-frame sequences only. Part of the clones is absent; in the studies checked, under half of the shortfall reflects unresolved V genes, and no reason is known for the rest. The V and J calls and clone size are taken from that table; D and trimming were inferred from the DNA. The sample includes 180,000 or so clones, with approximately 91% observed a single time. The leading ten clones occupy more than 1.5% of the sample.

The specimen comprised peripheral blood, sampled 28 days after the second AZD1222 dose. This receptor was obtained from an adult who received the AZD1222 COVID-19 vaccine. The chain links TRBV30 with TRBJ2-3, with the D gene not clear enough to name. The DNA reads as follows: TGTGCCTGGAGTCCACTGGGGTCTCCCGAGCCAGATACGCAGTATTTT. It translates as CAWSPLGSPEPDTQYF. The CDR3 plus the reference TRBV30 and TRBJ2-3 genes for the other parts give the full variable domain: SQTIHQWPATLVQPVGSPLSLECTVEGTSNPNLYWYRQAAGRGLQLLFYSVGIGQISSEVPQNLSASRPQDRQFILSSKKLLLSDSGFYLCAWSPLGSPEPDTQYFGPGTRLTVL.